This record looks at one TCR beta chain sequence and its context. What it recognizes is unknown. Treatment: around 19 received Ad26.COV2.S at low or high dose, single or two shots; about five received placebo; per-sample allocation not given. Material that was analyzed had been drawn on day 63 after the first vaccine or placebo injection. Aged 18-55 years, donor was enrolled in Boston in about 2020. The method was immunoSEQ multiplex PCR; TCRdb's version includes in-frame clones alone and lacks a portion of them. The data hold 250,000 to 300,000 clones, with approximately 87% observed a single time. Deletions cut 1 base from V and 0 bases from J, with 10 bases between. CDR1 is SGHAT and CDR2 is FQNNGV in the germline V gene. The CDR3 is 15 amino acids. This entry comes from a study of Ad26.COV2.S vaccination and SARS-CoV-2 variants. Study conclusions and caveats: Non-spike TCR breadth was similar in vaccine and placebo recipients.

Sequenced here: peripheral blood, sampled in a trial of Ad26.COV2.S vaccine versus placebo. V and J are TRBV11-2 and TRBJ2-7; the D is unclear. The receptor's source is a person between 18 and 65 years old who received the Ad26.COV2.S COVID-19 vaccine or a placebo. The CDR3 DNA sequence: TGTGCCAGCAGCTTAGGGGGTACAACCTCCTACGAGCAGTACTTC. It yields the protein CASSLGGTTSYEQYF.